This T cell receptor (beta chain) derives from a study of shared T cell receptors in the human thymus. Some clones are missing from TCRdb's copy, which holds only in-frame ones; the method was immunoSEQ multiplex PCR. Among approximately 580,000 clones listed, 75% to 80% were seen once. CDR3 length: 16 amino acids. V gave up 1 base and J gave up 7 bases; unmatched junction bases: 11. The germline gives CDR1 SGHAT, CDR2 FQDESV (reference sequence). A further study also used this sample, focusing on human thymus T cells. That publication notes: Resected material from corrective heart surgery provided the thymus tissue analysed.

The source is a boy in the first two years of life with a congenital heart defect. Input material: thymocytes. The chain combines TRBV11-1 with TRBJ2-5; 8 bases match TRBD1. The CDR3 sequence: CASSLVTRGPRGTQYF. For the CDR3, the DNA is TGTGCCAGCAGCTTAGTCACCAGGGGGCCCAGGGGGACCCAGTACTTC.